This section outlines one T cell receptor beta chain sequence together with its context. Antigen unknown. The data originate from a study of cytomegalovirus exposure and HLA in healthy donors. Study-wide findings and caveats: It was only CMV serostatus that was available as immune exposure information. Most likely, a cluster of highly shared sequence variants arose as a sequencing artifact. Later analysis identified several of the most significant clusters that appeared linked to common viral pathogens. There were a few CMV-associated chains whose specificity for CMV antigens was confirmed in vitro.

Researchers ran the PCR with 60 Vbeta and 13 Jbeta primers. TCRdb keeps only in-frame clones here, not all; method: immunoSEQ multiplex PCR. The data contain roughly 150,000 clones, approximately 82% of them singletons. The sequence was obtained from a man aged 18 to 35 in good health and CMV-seropositive. The specimen sequenced was PBMCs.

The CDR3 DNA reads TGCGCCAGCAGCTCAGCCCTGGTTCAGGACAATGAGCAGTTCTTC. Its translation: CASSSALVQDNEQFF. The chain carries TRBV5-1 and TRBJ2-1, with no clear D. The germline V gene encodes CDR1 SGHRS and CDR2 YFSETQ. This CDR3 comprises 15 residues. The V and J ends lost 3 bases and 5 bases respectively, with 15 bases between them.